Detailed here is one T cell receptor (beta chain). V lost 7 bases and J lost 4, with 14 bases in between. Germline-derived CDR1 and CDR2 are MNHGY and SAAAGT. The CDR3 is 14 residues long. The data belong to a study of OX40 agonist ivuxolimab in advanced cancers. Study summary: Eligibility rules accepted prior anti-PD-1, anti-PD-L1 or anti-CTLA-4 therapy, and over 35% had some. In three patients, partial responses were observed, one with hepatocellular carcinoma and two with cutaneous melanoma.

Any history of autoimmune disease or systemic immunosuppression disqualified patients. Peripheral blood came from all dose cohorts at three timepoints. Using immunoSEQ multiplex PCR, the repertoire was profiled, and TCRdb retains in-frame clones only, with some absent. The table has 89,000 or so clones, about 90% seen once. Source: CD4+ or CD8+ T cells sorted from blood, taken in a trial of the OX40 agonist ivuxolimab. The chain is built from TRBV6-8 and TRBJ1-5; D not resolved. The source of this sequence is an adult with an advanced solid tumor such as melanoma, head and neck, liver or kidney cancer. The CDR3 loop reads CASKTPNINQPQHF. CDR3 sequence (DNA): TGTGCCAGCAAAACCCCCAATATAAATCAGCCCCAGCATTTT.